These 10 T cell receptor beta chains were sequenced from one sample in a study of glioma-infiltrating T cells after dendritic cell vaccination (dated by TCRdb to about 2016). The library was obtained by the immunoSEQ multiplex PCR assay. TCRdb retrieved this table from immuneACCESS and kept in-frame rearrangements only. Not all clones are present; in checked studies, unresolved V genes account for under half, and no reason is known for the remainder. Within this sample are approximately 46,000 clones, with about 91% of them counted one time only. The top ten clonotypes cover 5.3% of the sample. Taken with the paper, the label for time point translates to: after dendritic cell vaccination, including at tumor progression/relapse. Here the sequenced sample was blood, taken after dendritic cell vaccination. Every receptor here comes from a human donor with glioblastoma.

V usage is TRBV19 and J usage is TRBJ2-2; 9 bases fit TRBD2. Germline values: CDR1 LNHDA, CDR2 SQIVND (reference sequence). This CDR3 has 16 residues. V shed 7 bases and J 5 bases; nucleotides not matched to a gene: 11. The CDR3 here is CASTSPGLAWTGELFF. CDR3 sequence (DNA): TGTGCCAGTACCTCCCCGGGACTAGCCTGGACCGGGGAGCTGTTTTTT.

The chain combines TRBV25-1 with TRBJ1-1, with D uncertain. Germline V gene sequence: CDR1 MGHDK, CDR2 SYGVNS. This CDR3 contains 15 residues. Trimming took 1 base from V and 4 from J, leaving 13 bases between them. DNA for the CDR3: TGTGCCAGCAGTGAATGGGGAGGGTCGGCCACTGAAGCTTTCTTT. Translating gives CASSEWGGSATEAFF.

This clone has only one observation. The chain carries TRBV7-8 and TRBJ2-7; tentative D call: TRBD2 (5 bases). Germline loops: CDR1 SGHVS, CDR2 FQNEAQ. Trimming removed 5 bases at V and 3 bases at J, with 29 bases between. This CDR3 contains 19 residues. The CDR3: CASSPNSLARRTSVYEQYF. The CDR3, as DNA: TGTGCCAGCAGCCCTAACTCCCTAGCACGGAGAACTTCGGTCTACGAGCAGTACTTC.

This sequence joins TRBV19 and TRBJ1-1, with a tentative D call TRBD1 (5 bases). The germline CDR1 and CDR2 sequences are LNHDA and SQIVND (reference sequence). This CDR3 is built from 13 residues. V lost 7 bases and J lost 10, with 19 bases in between. CDR3 amino acids: CASTPLVGARAFF. In DNA, the CDR3 is TGTGCCAGTACCCCTTTGGTAGGGGCGCGAGCTTTCTTT.

DNA for the CDR3: TGTGCCAGCAGCGAAACTACCCAGGGCCCATATGGCTACACCTTC. This translates into CASSETTQGPYGYTF. The chain is built from TRBV5-4 and TRBJ1-2, with D possibly being TRBD1 (5 bases). The CDR3 length is 15 residues. V was trimmed by 4 bases and J by 5 bases, leaving 18 bases between them. Germline values: CDR1 SGHNT, CDR2 YYREEE (reference sequence).

The chain combines TRBV19 with TRBJ2-7, with no clear D. The germline V gene encodes CDR1 LNHDA and CDR2 SQIVND (reference sequence). V was pared by 1 base and J by 3 bases, with 4 bases between. CDR3 size: 12 residues. Here the CDR3 reads CASSIGGYEQYF. The CDR3 coding sequence is TGTGCCAGTAGTATAGGCGGCTACGAGCAGTACTTC.

The V gene is TRBV11-2, the J gene TRBJ1-1, with TRBD1 matching over 8 bases. V lost 5 bases to trimming and J lost 4 bases; unmatched junction nucleotides: 3. This CDR3 contains 13 residues. CDR1 SGHAT and CDR2 FQNNGV come from the germline V gene. In DNA, the CDR3 is TGTGCCAGCAGCGACAGGGGAATCACTGAAGCTTTCTTT. Encoded protein: CASSDRGITEAFF.

The J gene is TRBJ1-3, the V gene TRBV10-3; 8 bases align to TRBD1. V shed 8 bases, J shed 1 base, and the junction held 25 bases outside the gene matches. Germline CDR1 ENHRY, CDR2 SYGVKD. CDR3 length: 21 residues. CDR3 amino acids: CAIANYTYTGTGGSSGNTIYF. The CDR3 DNA is TGTGCCATCGCCAACTACACCTATACCGGGACAGGAGGCTCGTCTGGAAACACCATATATTTT.

J is TRBJ2-3 and V is TRBV7-2, with D possibly TRBD2 on 5 matching bases. The V end was cut by 1 base, the J end by 11 bases, with 7 bases between. The CDR3 has 11 amino acids. CDR1 SGHTA and CDR2 FQGNSA come from the germline V gene. The CDR3 region is CASSLVGEQYF. Here the CDR3 DNA reads TGTGCCAGCAGCTTAGTGGGAGAGCAGTATTTT.

Points on this clone: Other DNA sequences in this sample translate to the same CDR3. The CDR3: CASSLNPTGRGSYNEQFF. DNA of the CDR3: TGCGCCAGCAGCCTAAACCCGACAGGGAGAGGATCCTACAATGAGCAGTTCTTC. The chain combines TRBV5-1 with TRBJ2-1; 7 bases line up with TRBD1. From germline, CDR1 is SGHRS and CDR2 YFSETQ. Unmatched junction bases numbered 14, after V lost 4 bases and J lost 1 base. The CDR3 totals 18 residues. Together with reference TRBV5-1 and TRBJ2-1, the CDR3 gives the full variable domain: KAGVTQTPRYLIKTRGQQVTLSCSPISGHRSVSWYQQTPGQGLQFLFEYFSETQRNKGNFPGRFSGRQFSNSRSEMNVSTLELGDSALYLCASSLNPTGRGSYNEQFFGPGTRLTVL.